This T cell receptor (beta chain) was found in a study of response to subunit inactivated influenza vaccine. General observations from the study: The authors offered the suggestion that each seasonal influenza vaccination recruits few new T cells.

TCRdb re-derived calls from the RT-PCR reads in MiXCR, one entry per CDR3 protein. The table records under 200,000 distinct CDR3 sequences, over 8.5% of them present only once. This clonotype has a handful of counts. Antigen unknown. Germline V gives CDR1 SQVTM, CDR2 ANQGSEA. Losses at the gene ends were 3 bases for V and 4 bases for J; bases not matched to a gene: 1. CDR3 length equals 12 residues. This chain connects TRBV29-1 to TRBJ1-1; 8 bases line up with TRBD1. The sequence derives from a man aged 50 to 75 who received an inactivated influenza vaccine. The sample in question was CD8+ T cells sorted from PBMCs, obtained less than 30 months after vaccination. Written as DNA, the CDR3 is TGCAGCGTTGACAGGGGGCTCACTGAAGCTTTCTTT. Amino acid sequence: CSVDRGLTEAFF.